This T cell receptor (beta chain) was found in a study of blood T cell repertoires in COVID-19. Study overall: Some COVID-19 samples were acute and others convalescent; all came from the United States, Italy and Spain.

The CDR3 loop spans 14 amino acids. CDR1 is MNHEY and CDR2 is SVGAGI in the germline V gene. V lost 1 base to trimming and J lost 0 bases, with 4 bases between them. TCRdb's table, derived via immunoSEQ multiplex PCR, lists solely in-frame clones and lacks some. The table records 200,000 to 250,000 clones, roughly 80% of them present only once. Patients from Seattle were sampled longitudinally, starting during active infection. This chain links TRBV6-5 with TRBJ1-3; the D is unclear. The origin of this receptor is a woman aged 70 to 79 with COVID-19, enrolled during active disease. Sequenced: peripheral blood. CDR3 loop: CASSYYGSGNTIYF. CDR3 nucleotides: TGTGCCAGCAGTTACTACGGCTCTGGAAACACCATATATTTT.